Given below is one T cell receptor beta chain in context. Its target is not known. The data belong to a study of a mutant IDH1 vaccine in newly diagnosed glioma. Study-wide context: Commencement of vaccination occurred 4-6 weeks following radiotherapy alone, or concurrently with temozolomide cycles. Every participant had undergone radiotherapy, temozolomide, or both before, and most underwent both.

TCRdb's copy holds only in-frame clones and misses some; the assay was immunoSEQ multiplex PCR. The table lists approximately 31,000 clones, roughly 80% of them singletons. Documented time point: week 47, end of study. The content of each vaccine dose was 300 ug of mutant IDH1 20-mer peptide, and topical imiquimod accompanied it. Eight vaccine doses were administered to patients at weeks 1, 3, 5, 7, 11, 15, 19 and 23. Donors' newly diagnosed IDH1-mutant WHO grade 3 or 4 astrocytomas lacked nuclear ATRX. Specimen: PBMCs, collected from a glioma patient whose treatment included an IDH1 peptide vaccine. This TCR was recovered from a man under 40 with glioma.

The CDR3 bases are TGCAGCGTCCTACAGGATGGTGGCACAGATACGCAGTATTTT. This translates into CSVLQDGGTDTQYF. The rearrangement uses TRBV29-1 and TRBJ2-3; D may be TRBD1 (5 bases). The V and J ends lost 6 bases and 1 base respectively, with 14 bases between them. The CDR3 is 14 amino acids. Per the germline V gene, CDR1 is SQVTM and CDR2 is ANQGSEA.